Below are 26 T cell receptor beta chains sequenced from a single sample in a study of cytomegalovirus exposure and HLA in healthy donors. The primer mix had 60 Vbeta and 13 Jbeta primers. Clones were sequenced by immunoSEQ multiplex PCR, and TCRdb holds only the in-frame ones, with some missing. The sample has some 150,000 clones, over 80% seen once. The specimen sequenced was PBMCs. The receptor set was obtained from a man aged 35 to 55 in good health and CMV-seronegative.

The CDR3 spells CAISDGFNSGRGGEQFF. CDR3 DNA sequence: TGTGCCATCAGTGACGGTTTTAACAGCGGGAGAGGGGGTGAGCAGTTCTTC. The V call is TRBV10-3, the J call TRBJ2-1, with 8 nucleotides matching TRBD2. The CDR3 sequence is 17 residues long. Germline V gene data show CDR1 as ENHRY and CDR2 as SYGVKD. The trim removed 3 bases at V and 9 bases at J, leaving 16 bases unmatched.

V is TRBV5-1 and J is TRBJ1-4; TRBD1 is a possible D gene (5 bases). CDR3 length: 15 amino acids. Germline V gives CDR1 SGHRS, CDR2 YFSETQ. V dropped 4 bases and J dropped 7 bases, with 17 bases sitting between them. CDR3: CASSTLGGMAEKLFF. Written as DNA, the CDR3 is TGCGCCAGCAGCACCTTGGGGGGGATGGCTGAAAAACTGTTTTTT.

Only a few counts were recorded for this clone. V is TRBV28 and J is TRBJ1-3, with 10 bases fitting TRBD1. The junction had 5 bases not matched to a gene; V was cut back by 6 bases and J by 3 bases. Germline values: CDR1 MDHEN, CDR2 SYDVKM. The CDR3 is made up of 15 amino acids. The CDR3 sequence is CASRGTGAYGNTIYF. The CDR3 DNA reads TGTGCCAGCAGAGGGACAGGGGCTTATGGAAACACCATATATTTT.

This clone was seen a single time. The chain uses TRBV4-1 and TRBJ1-5; D call uncertain. Trimming stripped 4 bases from V and 12 bases from J, with 16 bases between. Germline CDR1 MGHRA, CDR2 YSYEKL. The CDR3 totals 13 residues. CDR3 sequence (DNA): TGCGCCAGCAGCCCAGAGGGATCCGGAGGCCAGCATTTT. Translating it yields CASSPEGSGGQHF.

V and J are TRBV6-1 and TRBJ1-6; possible D gene TRBD1, 5 bases. CDR1 is MNHNS, CDR2 SASEGT, per germline. The CDR3 consists of 15 residues. Trimming pared 7 bases from V and 5 bases from J, leaving 15 bases between. The CDR3 reads CASTTSGANNSPLHF. CDR3 sequence (DNA): TGTGCCAGCACCACGAGTGGGGCAAATAATTCACCCCTCCACTTT.

The chain couples TRBV29-1 to TRBJ2-3; TRBD1 aligns across 7 bases. The CDR3 sequence is 13 residues long. Germline V gene lookup returns CDR1 SQVTM and CDR2 ANQGSEA. V trimming: 6 bases; J trimming: 6 bases; junction bases outside the gene matches: 9. The CDR3 spells CSVIGIRGDTQYF. Written as DNA, the CDR3 is TGCAGCGTAATAGGCATCAGGGGGGATACGCAGTATTTT.

The chain has TRBV4-1 and TRBJ2-5; 7 nucleotides agree with TRBD2. The DNA end is more similar to TRBJ2-7, so the J call may be wrong. CDR1 and CDR2 (germline): MGHRA, YSYEKL. The CDR3 extends over 14 amino acids. The CDR3 spells CASSHPGGRGEQYF. The CDR3 DNA reads TGCGCCAGCAGCCACCCGGGAGGAAGGGGCGAGCAGTACTTC.

The chain combines TRBV5-1 with TRBJ2-2, with a weak D call TRBD2 (5 bases). V was clipped by 1 base and J by 3 bases, with 7 bases between them. Germline CDR1 and CDR2: SGHRS and YFSETQ. There are 14 residues in the CDR3. CDR3 sequence reads: CASSLNGDTGELFF. For the CDR3, the DNA is TGCGCCAGCAGCTTGAACGGGGACACCGGGGAGCTGTTTTTT.

This clone has more than one count but fewer than ten. This chain connects TRBV6-6 to TRBJ2-7; 7 bases align to TRBD2. The CDR3 is made up of 15 amino acids. The trim removed 1 base at V and 5 bases at J, leaving 8 bases unmatched. From germline, CDR1 is MNHNY and CDR2 SVGAGI (reference sequence). The CDR3 spells CASSYFGGGGDEQYF. The CDR3, as DNA: TGTGCCAGCAGTTACTTCGGCGGTGGGGGGGACGAGCAGTACTTC.

J is TRBJ1-5 and V is TRBV5-5; D possibly corresponds to TRBD1 (6 bases). V was trimmed by 2 bases and J by 3 bases, leaving 12 bases between them. The CDR3 extends over 15 amino acids. Per germline, CDR1 SGHKS and CDR2 YYEKEE (reference sequence). The CDR3 sequence: CASSLGTLVNQPQHF. The CDR3 coding sequence is TGTGCCAGCAGCTTAGGGACACTCGTCAATCAGCCCCAGCATTTT.

The genes are TRBV5-5 and TRBJ1-4; no firm D call. The CDR3 contains 14 residues. Trimming cost V 4 bases and J 5 bases, with 12 bases left between them. The V gene's germline CDR1 is SGHKS and CDR2 YYEKEE (reference sequence). This CDR3 is CASSPGSQNEKLFF. CDR3 DNA sequence: TGTGCCAGCAGCCCCGGGTCCCAAAATGAAAAACTGTTTTTT.

This clone is a singleton in its sample. The chain couples TRBV18 to TRBJ2-7; TRBD2 matches 8 bases. In germline, CDR1 is KGHSH, CDR2 LQKENI. With 0 bases clipped from V and 5 bases from J, the junction kept 0 bases outside the gene matches. The CDR3 spans 13 residues. In DNA, the CDR3 is TGTGCCAGCTCACCACCTAGCGGGGACGAGCAGTACTTC. Protein product: CASSPPSGDEQYF. Supplemented by reference TRBV18 and TRBJ2-7, the full variable domain reads NAGVMQNPRHLVRRRGQEARLRCSPMKGHSHVYWYRQLPEEGLKFMVYLQKENIIDESGMPKERFSAEFPKEGPSILRIQQVVRGDSAAYFCASSPPSGDEQYFGPGTRLTVT.

This clone was seen once. This chain connects TRBV11-2 to TRBJ2-7, with 7 bases fitting TRBD1. This CDR3 is built from 14 residues. Germline CDR1 is SGHAT and CDR2 is FQNNGV. Trimming cost V 1 base and J 3 bases; bases outside gene matches: 3. Here the CDR3 reads CASSLAGGNYEQYF. DNA of the CDR3: TGTGCCAGCAGCTTAGCAGGGGGAAACTACGAGCAGTACTTC.

The gene calls are TRBV7-8 and TRBJ2-5, with TRBD1 matching over 8 bases. The CDR3 spans 15 residues. In germline, CDR1 is SGHVS, CDR2 FQNEAQ. After removal of 1 base from V and 2 bases from J, the junction contained 3 bases not matched to a gene. DNA for the CDR3: TGTGCCAGCAGCTTAGGGACAGGGAGGCAAGAGACCCAGTACTTC. Residues: CASSLGTGRQETQYF.

J is TRBJ2-7 and V is TRBV7-2; 12 bases are a match to TRBD1. This CDR3 has 14 amino acids. With V trimmed by 5 bases and J by 7 bases, 6 bases remained unmatched. The germline CDR1 and CDR2 sequences are SGHTA and FQGNSA. The CDR3 DNA reads TGTGCCAGCAGCCCGGGACAGGGGGCCAGGGAGCAGTACTTC. The encoded protein is CASSPGQGAREQYF. The whole variable domain, filled in from reference TRBV7-2 and TRBJ2-7, reads GAGVSQSPSNKVTEKGKDVELRCDPISGHTALYWYRQSLGQGLEFLIYFQGNSAPDKSGLPSDRFSAERTGGSVSTLTIQRTQQEDSAVYLCASSPGQGAREQYFGPGTRLTVT.

Notes on this clone: Other DNA sequences in the sample encode the same CDR3. The chain uses TRBV19 and TRBJ1-1; no definite D call. V was cut by 1 base and J by 1 base, with 4 bases left in between. The CDR3 covers 13 residues. Per germline, CDR1 LNHDA and CDR2 SQIVND (reference sequence). CDR3 protein: CASSIGQNTEAFF. Here the CDR3 DNA reads TGTGCCAGTAGTATAGGGCAGAACACTGAAGCTTTCTTT. Full variable domain (remainder filled in from reference TRBV19 and TRBJ1-1): DGGITQSPKYLFRKEGQNVTLSCEQNLNHDAMYWYRQDPGQGLRLIYYSQIVNDFQKGDIAEGYSVSREKKESFPLTVTSAQKNPTAFYLCASSIGQNTEAFFGQGTRLTVV.

The chain joins TRBV10-3 to TRBJ1-6; tentative D call: TRBD1 (6 bases). CDR3 length: 15 amino acids. Per germline, CDR1 ENHRY and CDR2 SYGVKD. The V and J ends lost 5 bases and 8 bases respectively, with 16 bases between them. CDR3 nucleotide sequence: TGTGCCATCAGTCCCGGCAGGGGACGTGATTCACCCCTCCACTTT. Protein product: CAISPGRGRDSPLHF.

This clone has just one count. The J gene is TRBJ2-5, the V gene TRBV7-8; D may be TRBD2 (7 bases). Trimming shortened V by 0 bases and J by 2 bases, and 22 bases separated the two germline ends. Germline V gene lookup returns CDR1 SGHVS and CDR2 FQNEAQ. CDR3 size: 19 residues. The CDR3: CASSLAVPGGGGRQETQYF. The CDR3 DNA is TGTGCCAGCAGCTTAGCTGTCCCGGGAGGCGGGGGCCGGCAAGAGACCCAGTACTTC.

The chain uses TRBV28 and TRBJ2-7; 9 bases line up with TRBD1. This CDR3 contains 14 residues. Germline V CDR1 and CDR2: MDHEN, SYDVKM. The trim removed 4 bases at V and 2 bases at J, leaving 3 bases unmatched. This CDR3 is CASSSGTGTYEQYF. The CDR3, as DNA: TGTGCCAGCAGTTCCGGGACAGGGACCTACGAGCAGTACTTC.

V gene TRBV7-2 combines with J gene TRBJ2-1; possible D gene TRBD2, 5 bases. The CDR3 is 17 residues long. Germline V gene sequence: CDR1 SGHTA, CDR2 FQGNSA. Trimming took 1 base from V and 0 from J, leaving 13 bases between them. The CDR3 loop is CASSLGPKLVSYNEQFF. For the CDR3, the DNA is TGTGCCAGCAGCTTAGGGCCTAAACTAGTCTCCTACAATGAGCAGTTCTTC. The full variable domain, in which reference TRBV7-2 and TRBJ2-1 provide the parts outside the CDR3, is GAGVSQSPSNKVTEKGKDVELRCDPISGHTALYWYRQSLGQGLEFLIYFQGNSAPDKSGLPSDRFSAERTGGSVSTLTIQRTQQEDSAVYLCASSLGPKLVSYNEQFFGPGTRLTVL.

This clone was seen just once. The chain recombines TRBV4-3 with TRBJ1-2; 7 bases line up with TRBD1. J gave up 5 bases and V 4 bases, and 13 bases lay outside the gene matches. The V gene's germline CDR1 is LGHNA and CDR2 YSLEER. The CDR3 sequence is 16 residues long. The CDR3 DNA reads as TGCGCCAGCAGCCCTGTTTACGGACAGGTGGGGTATGGCTACACCTTC. Residues: CASSPVYGQVGYGYTF.

V usage is TRBV19 and J usage is TRBJ2-1; a weak D match, TRBD1 (6 bases). The germline V gene has CDR1 LNHDA and CDR2 SQIVND (reference sequence). Trimming shortened V by 4 bases and J by 10 bases, and 14 bases separated the two germline ends. CDR3 length: 13 residues. In DNA form, the CDR3 reads TGTGCCAGTAGTAGCGAAAATGGACAGGAGCAGTTCTTC. This encodes CASSSENGQEQFF.

This clone was picked up a small number of times. The rearrangement links TRBV6-6 to TRBJ1-2; D uncertain. The CDR3 loop spans 14 amino acids. Germline V gene sequence: CDR1 MNHNY, CDR2 SVGAGI (reference sequence). Trimming removed 2 bases from V and 2 bases from J, with 9 bases in between. Written as DNA, the CDR3 is TGTGCCAGCAGTTACGCGGTCAGCAACTATGGCTACACCTTC. It yields the protein CASSYAVSNYGYTF.

This chain joins TRBV5-5 and TRBJ2-7; D uncertain. V was shortened by 0 bases and J by 3 bases, with 7 bases between the two germline ends. The CDR3 contains 13 residues. The V gene's germline CDR1 is SGHKS and CDR2 YYEKEE (reference sequence). In nucleotides, the CDR3 is TGTGCCAGCAGCTTGGATACAGTCTACGAGCAGTACTTC. This translates into CASSLDTVYEQYF.

Concerning this clone itself: A read error may account for a junction end that differs from germline. The chain links TRBV7-7 to TRBJ2-5, with TRBD2 matching over 12 bases. Germline assignment: CDR1 SSHAT and CDR2 FNYEAQ (reference sequence). The CDR3 runs to 16 residues. CDR3 in amino acids: CASSLGLAGGQETQYF. The CDR3 DNA follows: TGTGCTAGCAGCTTAGGTCTAGCGGGGGGGCAAGAGACCCAGTACTTC.

This clone was observed a single time. This chain joins TRBV4-2 and TRBJ2-3; no definite D call. The CDR3 is made up of 12 amino acids. Trimming took off 0 bases at V and 5 bases at J, with 3 bases between the two ends. The V gene's germline CDR1 is LGHNA and CDR2 YNFKEQ. The CDR3 protein is CASSQDGDTQYF. CDR3 nucleotides: TGTGCCAGCAGCCAAGACGGAGATACGCAGTATTTT.